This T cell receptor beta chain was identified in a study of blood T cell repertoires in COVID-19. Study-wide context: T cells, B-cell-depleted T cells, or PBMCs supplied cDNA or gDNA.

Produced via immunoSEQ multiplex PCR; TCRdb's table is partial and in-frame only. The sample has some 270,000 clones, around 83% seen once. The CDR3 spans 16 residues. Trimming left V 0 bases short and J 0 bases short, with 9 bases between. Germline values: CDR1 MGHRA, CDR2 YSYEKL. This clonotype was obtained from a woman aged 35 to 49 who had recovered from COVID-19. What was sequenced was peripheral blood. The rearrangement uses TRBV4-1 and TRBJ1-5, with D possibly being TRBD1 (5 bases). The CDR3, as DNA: TGCGCCAGCAGCCAAGACAACAGGTATAGCAATCAGCCCCAGCATTTT. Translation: CASSQDNRYSNQPQHF.